Each of the 18 T cell receptor beta chains below was sequenced from the same sample in a study of ipilimumab plus nivolumab after autologous stem cell transplantation. Data came from immunoSEQ multiplex PCR; TCRdb stores just in-frame clones and leaves some out. The table records around 15,000 clones, approximately 80% of them present only once. This specimen consisted of PBMCs, obtained in a trial of ipilimumab plus nivolumab as post-transplant consolidation. The receptor source for this set is a male donor with diffuse large B-cell lymphoma.

The chain carries TRBV14 and TRBJ2-1; perhaps TRBD1 as D (6 bases). The CDR3 runs 17 residues. CDR1 is SGHDN and CDR2 is FVKESK in the germline V gene. V dropped 4 bases and J dropped 5 bases, with 21 bases sitting between them. CDR3 nucleotides: TGTGCCAGCAGCCCCCCCCGGACGGAGTGGGGGCACAATGAGCAGTTCTTC. The encoded protein is CASSPPRTEWGHNEQFF.

The genes are TRBV7-9 and TRBJ2-2; 8 bases agree with TRBD2. CDR3 size: 16 residues. Germline CDR1 is SEHNR and CDR2 is FQNEAQ (reference sequence). V trimming: 4 bases; J trimming: 8 bases; junction bases outside the gene matches: 12. The CDR3 DNA reads as TGTGCCAGCAGCTCCACAGCGGGAGCCCCCTTTGGGGAGCTGTTTTTT. It is translated as CASSSTAGAPFGELFF.

This clone was seen a single time. This chain uses TRBV2 with TRBJ2-3, with D possibly matching TRBD1 (5 bases). Between the trimmed V and J ends, which lost 2 bases and 2 bases, there was a span of 11 bases. The length of the CDR3 is 15 residues. Germline V gene sequence: CDR1 SNHLY, CDR2 FYNNEI. The CDR3 DNA reads TGTGCCAGCAGTGAATGGGTACAGGCCACAGATACGCAGTATTTT. Its protein product is CASSEWVQATDTQYF.

The chain uses TRBV14 and TRBJ2-7; no firm D call. CDR1 SGHDN and CDR2 FVKESK come from the germline V gene. Trimming pared 4 bases from V and 4 bases from J, leaving 8 bases between. The CDR3 is made up of 12 amino acids. The CDR3 sequence is CASSRWIYEQYF. The CDR3 coding sequence is TGTGCCAGCAGCCGATGGATTTACGAGCAGTACTTC.

This sequence joins TRBV6-1 and TRBJ1-2, with TRBD1 as a possible D gene (5 bases). This CDR3 comprises 14 residues. Germline CDR1 is MNHNS and CDR2 is SASEGT. The V gene lost 4 bases and the J gene lost 4 bases, with 13 bases spanning the gap. The CDR3 reads CASSVEVGTYGYTF. CDR3 nucleotide sequence: TGTGCCAGCAGTGTGGAGGTGGGGACCTATGGCTACACCTTC.

The V call is TRBV23-1, the J call TRBJ2-3; 7 positions agree with TRBD1. TRBV23-1 is filed as an ORF, its function uncertain. V dropped 4 bases and J dropped 1; count of bases not matched to a gene: 14. The CDR3 contains 18 residues. The CDR3: CASSPPFPWTGRTDTQYF. The CDR3 region has the DNA TGCGCCAGCAGTCCCCCTTTCCCGTGGACAGGCCGCACAGATACGCAGTATTTT.

The V call is TRBV30, the J call TRBJ2-1; 7 bases fit TRBD2. From germline, CDR1 is GTSNPN and CDR2 SVGIG (reference sequence). The V and J ends lost 8 bases and 8 bases, in that order; junction bases with no gene match: 18. The CDR3 runs 15 residues. CDR3 sequence reads: CAGYSTSSTVHEQFF. The CDR3 nucleotides are TGTGCCGGCTACTCGACTAGCTCTACGGTACATGAGCAGTTCTTC. The whole variable domain, remainder taken from reference TRBV30 and TRBJ2-1, is SQTIHQWPATLVQPVGSPLSLECTVEGTSNPNLYWYRQAAGRGLQLLFYSVGIGQISSEVPQNLSASRPQDRQFILSSKKLLLSDSGFYLCAGYSTSSTVHEQFFGPGTRLTVL.

The chain employs TRBV27 and TRBJ2-3; D remains ambiguous. V lost 4 bases and J lost 4, with 12 bases in between. Germline V gene data show CDR1 as MNHEY and CDR2 as SMNVEV (reference sequence). The CDR3 totals 14 residues. This CDR3 is CASSSGFRADTQYF. The CDR3, as DNA: TGTGCCAGCAGTTCGGGCTTTAGGGCAGATACGCAGTATTTT.

V is TRBV2 and J is TRBJ1-6, with D uncertain. V was clipped by 5 bases and J by 8 bases, with 13 bases between them. The CDR3 loop spans 14 amino acids. Germline loops: CDR1 SNHLY, CDR2 FYNNEI. The DNA of the CDR3 is TGTGCCAGCAGTCTGACGGAGGGTGATTCACCCCTCCACTTT. Protein sequence: CASSLTEGDSPLHF.

As to this clone: At one boundary the junction diverges from the germline segment, which might be a read error. The CDR3 loop is CASSLVRGETQYF. In DNA form, the CDR3 reads TGTGCTAGCAGCTTAGTCCGGGGAGAGACCCAGTACTTC. This chain links TRBV7-7 with TRBJ2-5; possible D gene TRBD2, 5 bases. CDR1 and CDR2 from the germline V gene are SSHAT and FNYEAQ (reference sequence). This CDR3 comprises 13 residues.

V and J are TRBV5-6 and TRBJ2-5; D may be TRBD2 (6 bases). Trimming removed 4 bases from V and 0 bases from J, with 10 bases in between. Looked up from germline, CDR1 is SGHDT and CDR2 is YYEEEE. This CDR3 has 14 amino acids. The CDR3, as DNA: TGTGCCAGCAGCCCCGGGAGCCACCAAGAGACCCAGTACTTC. The encoded protein is CASSPGSHQETQYF.

The chain combines TRBV9 with TRBJ1-3; no clear D gene. There are 15 residues in the CDR3. The V gene lost 4 bases and the J gene lost 0 bases, with 11 bases spanning the gap. Germline V gene sequence: CDR1 SGDLS, CDR2 YYNGEE. The CDR3 DNA reads as TGTGCCAGCAGCCCCCGACAAGACTCTGGAAACACCATATATTTT. This encodes CASSPRQDSGNTIYF.

The chain couples TRBV13 to TRBJ2-3; 10 bases match TRBD2. Germline-derived CDR1 and CDR2 are PRHDT and FYEKMQ (reference sequence). CDR3 length equals 14 residues. J was trimmed by 12 bases and V by 1 base; bases with no gene match: 7. The CDR3: CASSLASGGVNQYF. CDR3 nucleotides: TGTGCCAGCAGCTTAGCTAGCGGGGGAGTCAATCAGTATTTT.

J is TRBJ2-4 and V is TRBV6-1, with 7 bases matching TRBD1. Germline trimming cut 6 bases from V and 1 base from J; bases unmatched to any gene: 6. The CDR3 contains 15 residues. In germline, CDR1 is MNHNS, CDR2 SASEGT. The CDR3 region is CASRGTEYAKNIQYF. CDR3 coding DNA: TGTGCCAGCAGGGGGACAGAATATGCCAAAAACATTCAGTACTTC.

The rearrangement joins TRBV5-4 to TRBJ2-7; possibly TRBD2 for D (6 bases). V shed 6 bases and J shed 1 base, with 14 bases lying between them. Germline assignment: CDR1 SGHNT and CDR2 YYREEE (reference sequence). This CDR3 spans 14 amino acids. CDR3 sequence reads: CASKPPGLSYEQYF. The CDR3 DNA follows: TGTGCCAGCAAACCGCCGGGACTTTCCTACGAGCAGTACTTC.

The V and J genes are TRBV7-8 and TRBJ1-5; a possible D gene is TRBD1 (5 bases). Per germline, CDR1 SGHVS and CDR2 FQNEAQ. Trimming cost V 5 bases and J 3 bases, with 23 bases left between them. The CDR3 consists of 18 residues. The CDR3 nucleotides are TGTGCCAGCAGCCAGGGAACCTCCCCTGGTGGTCCCAATCAGCCCCAGCATTTT. This gives the protein CASSQGTSPGGPNQPQHF.

The V gene is TRBV6-5, the J gene TRBJ2-3; no reliable D call. The V end lost 5 bases, the J end lost 3 bases, and 12 bases lay between the germline ends. The CDR3 has 14 residues. The germline V gene has CDR1 MNHEY and CDR2 SVGAGI. The chain's CDR3 is CASSDVGNTDTQYF. The CDR3 DNA is TGTGCCAGCAGTGATGTGGGAAATACAGATACGCAGTATTTT.

The genes are TRBV27 and TRBJ1-2, with D possibly being TRBD1 (6 bases). Trimming took 2 bases from V and 8 from J, leaving 18 bases between them. The germline CDR1 and CDR2 sequences are MNHEY and SMNVEV (reference sequence). The CDR3 totals 15 residues. For the CDR3, the DNA is TGTGCCAGCAGTTTAAATGAGGGGGATCGGTCAGGCTACACCTTC. This gives the protein CASSLNEGDRSGYTF.